This is a list of T cell receptor beta chains from one sample in a study of cytomegalovirus exposure and HLA in healthy donors. The table came from immunoSEQ multiplex PCR; TCRdb's copy has only in-frame clones and leaves some out. This repertoire includes 150,000 to 200,000 clones. Sequencing input: PBMCs. All receptors come from a young man in good health and CMV-seronegative. Both conserved end residues are part of each CDR3. The order of the fields is D gene, V gene, J gene, CDR3 DNA, CDR3 protein. D genes are given only for firm matches.

>TRBD1|TRBV18|TRBJ1-5
TGTGCCAGCTCACCAGGGACAGGGGGGAATCAGCCCCAGCATTTT
CASSPGTGGNQPQHF
>-|TRBV6-6|TRBJ2-1
TGTGCCAGCAGCCCGGGGGGCGCGAGGAATGAGCAGTTCTTC
CASSPGGARNEQFF
>-|TRBV6-6|TRBJ1-5
TGTGCCAGCAGTCCCTCGGGGGGAAGTAATCAGCCCCAGCATTTT
CASSPSGGSNQPQHF
>TRBD1|TRBV5-4|TRBJ2-1
TGTGCCAGCAGCCCCCCGGACAGGACCTACAATGAGCAGTTCTTC
CASSPPDRTYNEQFF
>TRBD1|TRBV27|TRBJ1-2
TGTGCCAGCAGTAAGGGACAGGGGAACTATGGCTACACCTTC
CASSKGQGNYGYTF
>TRBD1|TRBV5-6|TRBJ2-5
TGTGCCAGCAGCTTGGCCGGAAGCCGACAGGGGGGTGAGACCCAGTACTTC
CASSLAGSRQGGETQYF
>-|TRBV5-1|TRBJ2-3
TGCGCCAGCAGCTTGGGACAGCCGGACACAGATACGCAGTATTTT
CASSLGQPDTDTQYF
>TRBD2|TRBV7-2|TRBJ2-5
TGTGCCAGCAGCACTAGCGTGGCCGGGGAGACCCAGTACTTC
CASSTSVAGETQYF
>-|TRBV5-8|TRBJ1-1
TGTGCCAGCAGCTCAGGGGATTTTTGGGTGAACACTGAAGCTTTCTTT
CASSSGDFWVNTEAFF
>-|TRBV7-2|TRBJ1-6
TGTGCCAGCAGCGAACAGGGTGATTCACCCCTCCACTTT
CASSEQGDSPLHF
>TRBD1|TRBV4-3|TRBJ2-1
TGCGCCAGCAGCCACCTCACCGGGACAGGGCGCCATGAGCAGTTCTTC
CASSHLTGTGRHEQFF
>TRBD1|TRBV11-2|TRBJ2-2
TGTGCCAGCAGCCCCGGGACAGGTTCCACCGGGGAGCTGTTTTTT
CASSPGTGSTGELFF
>-|TRBV5-6|TRBJ2-5
TGTGCCAGCAGCGTGGGGGAGGAGACCCAGTACTTC
CASSVGEETQYF
>-|TRBV30|TRBJ2-7
TGTGCCTGGTCCTCGGCCTACGAGCAGTACTTC
CAWSSAYEQYF
>-|TRBV6-6|TRBJ2-2
TGTGCCAGCAGTTACTCGAACACAGCGGTCGGGGAGCTGTTTTTT
CASSYSNTAVGELFF
>TRBD2|TRBV28|TRBJ2-1
TGTGCCAGCAGTTTGCCCCTAGGACTAGCGGGGAACAATGAGCAGTTCTTC
CASSLPLGLAGNNEQFF
>-|TRBV18|TRBJ1-3
TGTGCCAGCTCATCTGACGGGGACTCTGGAAACACCATATATTTT
CASSSDGDSGNTIYF
>TRBD1|TRBV5-6|TRBJ2-7
TGTGCCAGCAGCAGGGGGACAGGGTGGGACGAGCAGTACTTC
CASSRGTGWDEQYF
>TRBD2|TRBV2|TRBJ2-7
TGTGCCAGCAGACTAGCGGGCACCTACGAGCAGTACTTC
CASRLAGTYEQYF
>TRBD1|TRBV18|TRBJ1-5
TGTGCCAGCTCAGCGGGACAGAGCAATCAGCCCCAGCATTTT
CASSAGQSNQPQHF
>-|TRBV7-2|TRBJ1-6
TGTGCTAGCAGCGGGGGGGCCCCGCCCTTCCACTTT
CASSGGAPPFHF
>-|TRBV27|TRBJ1-2
TGTGCCAGCAGTTTGAGTGTTAACTATGGCTACACCTTC
CASSLSVNYGYTF
>-|TRBV12-5|TRBJ2-5
TGTGCTAGTGGTATAGGGGGCGCGGGGCAAGAGACCCAGTACTTC
CASGIGGAGQETQYF
>-|TRBV11-2|TRBJ2-2
TGTGCCAGCAGCTTTGGGGGGGCGGGCACCGGGGAGCTGTTTTTT
CASSFGGAGTGELFF
>TRBD2|TRBV5-1|TRBJ2-1
TGCGCCAGCAGCTTGGCCGGGGGACTAGCCTACAATGAGCAGTTCTTC
CASSLAGGLAYNEQFF
>-|TRBV19|TRBJ2-5
TGTGCCAGTAGTATACGCCGGGATCACCAAGAGACCCAGTACTTC
CASSIRRDHQETQYF
>TRBD1|TRBV4-2|TRBJ2-5
TGTGCCAGCAGCCCGCAGGGGGACGAGACCCAGTACTTC
CASSPQGDETQYF
>TRBD2|TRBV27|TRBJ2-3
TGTGCCAGCAGTTCAATTAGCGGGCCGGCTAGCACAGATACGCAGTATTTT
CASSSISGPASTDTQYF
>-|TRBV5-1|TRBJ2-7
TGCGCCAGCAGCTTGAACCAGGGTTCTCCCCACGAGCAGTACTTC
CASSLNQGSPHEQYF
>TRBD2|TRBV6-6|TRBJ2-3
TGTGCCAGCAGTTACGGCGGGGGGTTAGGAGATACGCAGTATTTT
CASSYGGGLGDTQYF
>-|TRBV19|TRBJ1-2
TGTGCCAGTAGTATTGGCGGGGGAAGCGGCTACACCTTC
CASSIGGGSGYTF
>TRBD1|TRBV6-5|TRBJ1-1
TGTGCCAGCAGTTACGTGTCCAGGGGGCGGACTGAAGCTTTCTTT
CASSYVSRGRTEAFF
>TRBD1|TRBV5-1|TRBJ2-2
TGCGCCAGCAGGATAAGAGGGACAGGGGACACCGGGGAGCTGTTTTTT
CASRIRGTGDTGELFF
>TRBD2|TRBV4-3|TRBJ2-2
TGCGCCAGCAGCCACGGGACTAGCGTCACCGGGGAGCTGTTTTTT
CASSHGTSVTGELFF
>-|TRBV10-3|TRBJ1-4
TGTGCCATCAGTGAGACTCTAAGGAGGGGCCAAGATGAAAAACTGTTTTTT
CAISETLRRGQDEKLFF
>TRBD2|TRBV6-5|TRBJ2-1
TGTGCCAGCAGTTTGTCACTAGCGGGGGCCGGAAGGGAGCAGTTCTTC
CASSLSLAGAGREQFF
>-|TRBV4-2|TRBJ2-5
TGTGCCAGCAGCCAAGAGTACCCTAGGGAGACCCAGTACTTC
CASSQEYPRETQYF
>TRBD2|TRBV28|TRBJ2-1
TGTGCCAGCAGTTTATTTGGGGGGGGTGAGCAGTTCTTC
CASSLFGGGEQFF
>-|TRBV19|TRBJ1-2
TGTGCCAGTACAGCGGGGATCTATGGCTACACCTTC
CASTAGIYGYTF
>-|TRBV29-1|TRBJ1-1
TGCAGCGTTGGGGCAGTAAAAACGATGAACACTGAAGCTTTCTTT
CSVGAVKTMNTEAFF
>TRBD1|TRBV28|TRBJ1-4
TGTGCCAGCAGCCTTACGGGACAGGGAGGTGAAAAACTGTTTTTT
CASSLTGQGGEKLFF
>TRBD1|TRBV27|TRBJ1-1
TGTGCCAGCAGTTTACTCCACCGACAGGGTAAAGTTGAAGCTTTCTTT
CASSLLHRQGKVEAFF
>TRBD2|TRBV4-2|TRBJ2-1
TGTGCCAGCAGCCAAGGGACTAGAGGCAATGAGCAGTTCTTC
CASSQGTRGNEQFF
>TRBD1|TRBV27|TRBJ1-5
TGTGCCAGCTGGGACAGGGGTAGTCAGCCCCAGCATTTT
CASWDRGSQPQHF
>TRBD1|TRBV4-2|TRBJ1-2
TGTGCCAGCAGAATGGACAGGGGTTCGGTAGGCTATGGCTACACCTTC
CASRMDRGSVGYGYTF
>-|TRBV4-1|TRBJ2-6
TGCGCCAGCACCGGGGGAGTTTCTGGGGCCAACGTCCTGACTTTC
CASTGGVSGANVLTF
>-|TRBV4-3|TRBJ2-7
TGCGCCAGCAGCCAAGTGGCCAACCCAACCTACGAGCAGTACTTC
CASSQVANPTYEQYF
>TRBD2|TRBV16|TRBJ2-3
TGTGCCAGCAGCCCCGGACTAGCGGGAGCAGATACGCAGTATTTT
CASSPGLAGADTQYF
>-|TRBV19|TRBJ1-5
TGTGCCAGTAGTATGTGGGAGATGCGGGATCAGCCCCAGCATTTT
CASSMWEMRDQPQHF
>-|TRBV7-8|TRBJ2-2
TGTGCCAGCAGCCCCCCTTTGAGGGCCCGGGACACCGGGGAGCTGTTTTTT
CASSPPLRARDTGELFF
>-|TRBV14|TRBJ2-7
TGTGCCAGCAGCCAAGAGCCTATAACCTACGAGCAGTACTTC
CASSQEPITYEQYF
>-|TRBV5-1|TRBJ2-3
TGCGCCAGCAGCTTAGTCGGGGGAGGCACAGATACGCAGTATTTT
CASSLVGGGTDTQYF
>TRBD2|TRBV6-1|TRBJ2-3
TGTGCCAGCAGGGATCTAGCGGGGGGGGGAGATACGCAGTATTTT
CASRDLAGGGDTQYF
>TRBD1|TRBV2|TRBJ1-2
TGTGCCAGCAGTGAAAGCACAGGGGCCACTGGCTACACCTTC
CASSESTGATGYTF
>-|TRBV6-1|TRBJ2-1
TGTGCCAGCAGCCCCGGGACTTTTACCTACAATGAGCAGTTCTTC
CASSPGTFTYNEQFF
>TRBD1|TRBV5-1|TRBJ1-5
TGCGCCAGCAGCCCGGAGGGACAGAGCAATCAGCCCCAGCATTTT
CASSPEGQSNQPQHF
>TRBD2|TRBV7-2|TRBJ2-1
TGTGCCAGCAGCCTAACTAGCGGGGCCTACAATGAGCAGTTCTTC
CASSLTSGAYNEQFF
>-|TRBV7-2|TRBJ2-7
TGTGCCAGCAGCTTAGCCGGCGGTTCCTACGAGCAGTACTTC
CASSLAGGSYEQYF
>TRBD2|TRBV7-2|TRBJ2-5
TGTGCCAGCAGCTTTTTTAGCGGGGAGCAAGAGACCCAGTACTTC
CASSFFSGEQETQYF